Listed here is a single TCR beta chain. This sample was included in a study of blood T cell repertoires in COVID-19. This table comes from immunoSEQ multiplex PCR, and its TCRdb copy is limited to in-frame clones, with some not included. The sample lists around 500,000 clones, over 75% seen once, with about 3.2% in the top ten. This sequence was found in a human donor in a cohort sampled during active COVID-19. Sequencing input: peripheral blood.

CDR3: CASGLARGPGQENGYTF. The CDR3 DNA follows: TGTGCTAGTGGTTTGGCTCGGGGGCCGGGACAGGAGAATGGCTACACCTTC. The V call is TRBV12-5, the J call TRBJ1-2; 8 nucleotides agree with TRBD1. V shed 1 base and J 6 bases; nucleotides not matched to a gene: 13. CDR1 and CDR2 from the germline V gene are LGHNT and FRNRAP. The CDR3 covers 17 residues.